This TCR beta chain originates from a study of blood T cell repertoires in COVID-19 (TCRdb year 2020). General notes on the study: Samples covering the acute and convalescent phases of COVID-19 were provided by collaborators in the United States, Italy and Spain. The repertoires were made available in a free public database intended to serve as a resource for research on the immune response to SARS-CoV-2. The dataset comprised deeply sampled blood TCRbeta repertoires from subjects exposed to, actively infected with, or recovered from COVID-19. Nearly every sample came with metadata listing a de-identified subject ID, COVID-19 status, age in years and sex. Where available, HLA class I and class II types were obtained from metadata supplied by the sample provider rather than from assay-based typing. Samples were obtained from the ongoing ImmuneRACE study (first 160 participants) and from 1,254 subjects provided by 6 global collaborators. The prospective study material was composed of cDNA or gDNA derived from T cells, B-cell-depleted T cells, or PBMCs. What the authors observed across the whole study: The quantity of clinical and demographic metadata differed by source and by participant and was supplied without curation.

TCRbeta CDR3 regions were amplified from genomic DNA by means of the immunoSEQ Assay, a bias-controlled multiplex PCR. Turning to the authors' computational methods: The number of nucleated cells in each sample was estimated by amplification of reference gene primers within the assay. To quantify the absolute abundance of each unique TCRbeta CDR3 rearrangement, sequence reads were collapsed and filtered. For each sample, productive Simpson clonality was calculated as the square root of Simpson's diversity index over productive rearrangements. The table comes from immuneACCESS by way of TCRdb, which keeps in-frame sequences with V and J called. Part of the clones is missing from these tables; in studies checked, under half for an unresolved V gene and the rest for unknown reasons. V, J and clone size were drawn from that table, and D and trimming were deduced from the DNA. For this sample there are about 210,000 clones; roughly 87% appear just once. Clones ranked in the top ten supply 10% of the sample.

Participants in the prospective study were enrolled through a virtual design, were aged roughly 18 to 90 years, and lived in fewer than 30 United States geographic areas. In the prospective study, participants were assigned to cohorts based on the clinical history participants reported in a screening survey and a study questionnaire. In the prospective study, mobile phlebotomists collected whole blood, serum and a nasopharyngeal or oropharyngeal swab from each participant. Participants in the prospective study had the option to provide additional blood draws and questionnaires over an approximately two-month period. Before DNA extraction, blood samples from the prospective study were shipped at room temperature or frozen. A note on this clone: Its antigen is unknown. No much larger clone exists at a distance of one base, and base qualities are not known.

The receptor comes from a man younger than 35 with acute COVID-19. The sequencing sample was made of PBMCs or T cells enriched from blood (not recorded which).

The CDR3 is CAARRGTDTQYF. The DNA sequence reads TGTGCCGCCCGCAGGGGAACAGATACGCAGTATTTT. Here the chain combines TRBV11-2 and TRBJ2-3, and perhaps TRBD1 as D gene, on 6 matching bases. The CDR3 goes from the cysteine to the phenylalanine over 12 residues. Of the read, only the CDR3 DNA is kept; its 36 bases are in frame from base 1. The germline V gene specifies SGHAT as CDR1 and FQNNGV as CDR2. V is shortened by 11 bases, J by 3 bases, and the region joining them spans 12 bases.